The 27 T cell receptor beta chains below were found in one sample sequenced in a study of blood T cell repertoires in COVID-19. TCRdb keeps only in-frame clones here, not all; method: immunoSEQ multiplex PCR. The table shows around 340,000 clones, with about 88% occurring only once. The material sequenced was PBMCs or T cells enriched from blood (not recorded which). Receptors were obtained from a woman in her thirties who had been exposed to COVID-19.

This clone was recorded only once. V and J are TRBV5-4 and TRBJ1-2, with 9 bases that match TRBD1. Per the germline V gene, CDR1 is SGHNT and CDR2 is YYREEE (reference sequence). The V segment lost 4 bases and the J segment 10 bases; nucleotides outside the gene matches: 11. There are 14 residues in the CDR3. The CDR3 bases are TGTGCCAGCAGCCCGGACAGGGGCGTCGTGGTCTACACCTTC. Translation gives CASSPDRGVVVYTF.

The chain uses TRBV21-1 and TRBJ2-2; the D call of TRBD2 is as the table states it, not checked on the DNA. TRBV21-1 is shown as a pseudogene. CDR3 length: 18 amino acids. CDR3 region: CASTDRTSGGQNTGELFF. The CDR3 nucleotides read TGTGCCAGCACGGACCGGACTAGCGGGGGACAGAACACCGGGGAGCTGTTTTTT.

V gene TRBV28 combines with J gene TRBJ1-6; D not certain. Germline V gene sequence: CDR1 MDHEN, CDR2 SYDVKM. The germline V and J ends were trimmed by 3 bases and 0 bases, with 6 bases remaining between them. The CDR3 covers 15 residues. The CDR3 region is CASSFESSYNSPLHF. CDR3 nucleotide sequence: TGTGCCAGCAGTTTTGAGAGCTCCTATAATTCACCCCTCCACTTT.

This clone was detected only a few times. The CDR3 is CASSQDRASGGYGYTF. The CDR3 region has the DNA TGCGCCAGCAGCCAAGACAGGGCCAGCGGGGGCTATGGCTACACCTTC. The rearrangement links TRBV4-1 to TRBJ1-2; possible D gene TRBD1, 5 bases. V lost 0 bases and J lost 4, with 15 bases in between. The CDR3 extends over 16 amino acids. CDR1 is MGHRA and CDR2 is YSYEKL in the germline V gene.

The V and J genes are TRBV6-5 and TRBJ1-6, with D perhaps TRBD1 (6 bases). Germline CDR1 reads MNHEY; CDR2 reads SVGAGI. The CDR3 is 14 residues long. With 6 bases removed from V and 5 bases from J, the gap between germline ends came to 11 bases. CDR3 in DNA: TGTGCCAGCAGAAGGACAGAAAATAATTCACCCCTCCACTTT. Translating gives CASRRTENNSPLHF.

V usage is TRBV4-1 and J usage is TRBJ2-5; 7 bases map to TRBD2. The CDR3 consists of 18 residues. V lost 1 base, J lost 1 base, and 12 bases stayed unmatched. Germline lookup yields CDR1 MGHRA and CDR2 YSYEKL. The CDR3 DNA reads TGCGCCAGCAGCCAAGGGAAGGAGGGAGGGCCCCGCCAAGAGACCCAGTACTTC. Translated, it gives CASSQGKEGGPRQETQYF.

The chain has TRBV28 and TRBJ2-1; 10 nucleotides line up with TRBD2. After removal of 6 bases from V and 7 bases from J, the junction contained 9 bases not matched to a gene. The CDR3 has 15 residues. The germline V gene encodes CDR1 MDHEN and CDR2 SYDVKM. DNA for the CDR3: TGTGCCAGCAGGACCCTAGCGGGAGTTGAGAATGAGCAGTTCTTC. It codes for CASRTLAGVENEQFF.

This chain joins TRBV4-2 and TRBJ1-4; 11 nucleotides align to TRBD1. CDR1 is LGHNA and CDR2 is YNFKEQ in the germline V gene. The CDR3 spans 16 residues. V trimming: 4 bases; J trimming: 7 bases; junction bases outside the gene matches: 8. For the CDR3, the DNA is TGTGCCAGCAGCCCTCACGGACAGGGGGCGGGTGAAAAACTGTTTTTT. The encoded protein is CASSPHGQGAGEKLFF.

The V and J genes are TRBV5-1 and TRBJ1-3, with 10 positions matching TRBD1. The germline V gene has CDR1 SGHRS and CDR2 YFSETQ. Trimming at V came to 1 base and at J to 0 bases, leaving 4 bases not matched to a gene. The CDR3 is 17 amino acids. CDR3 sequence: CASSLTGTGASGNTIYF. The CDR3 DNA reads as TGCGCCAGCAGCTTGACCGGGACAGGGGCCTCTGGAAACACCATATATTTT.

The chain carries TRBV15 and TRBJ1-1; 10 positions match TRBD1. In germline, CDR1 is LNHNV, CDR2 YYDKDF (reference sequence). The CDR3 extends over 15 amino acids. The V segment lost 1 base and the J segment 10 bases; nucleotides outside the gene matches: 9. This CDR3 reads CATSRGGTGEPPAFF. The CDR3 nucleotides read TGTGCCACCAGCAGAGGGGGGACAGGGGAACCCCCAGCTTTCTTT.

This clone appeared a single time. The CDR3 loop is CASRPVLAGLYEQYF. CDR3 bases: TGCGCCAGCAGACCCGTCCTAGCGGGCCTCTACGAGCAGTACTTC. V gene TRBV5-1 combines with J gene TRBJ2-7, with 8 nucleotides matching TRBD2. The CDR3 contains 15 residues. Germline CDR1 reads SGHRS; CDR2 reads YFSETQ. V lost 5 bases, J lost 3 bases, and 10 bases stayed unmatched.

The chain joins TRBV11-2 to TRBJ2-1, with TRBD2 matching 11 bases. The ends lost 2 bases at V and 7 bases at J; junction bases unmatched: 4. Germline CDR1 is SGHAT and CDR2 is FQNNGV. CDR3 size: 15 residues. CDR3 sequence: CASSLRASGRNEQFF. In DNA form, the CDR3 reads TGTGCCAGCAGCTTACGGGCTAGCGGGAGGAATGAGCAGTTCTTC. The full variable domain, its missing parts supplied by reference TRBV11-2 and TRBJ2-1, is EAGVAQSPRYKIIEKRQSVAFWCNPISGHATLYWYQQILGQGPKLLIQFQNNGVVDDSQLPKDRFSAERLKGVDSTLKIQPAKLEDSAVYLCASSLRASGRNEQFFGPGTRLTVL.

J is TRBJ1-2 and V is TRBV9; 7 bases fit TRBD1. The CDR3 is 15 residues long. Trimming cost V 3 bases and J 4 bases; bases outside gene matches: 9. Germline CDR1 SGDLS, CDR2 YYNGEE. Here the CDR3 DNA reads TGTGCCAGCAGCGGAGGAGGGGACAGACCCTATGGCTACACCTTC. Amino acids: CASSGGGDRPYGYTF.

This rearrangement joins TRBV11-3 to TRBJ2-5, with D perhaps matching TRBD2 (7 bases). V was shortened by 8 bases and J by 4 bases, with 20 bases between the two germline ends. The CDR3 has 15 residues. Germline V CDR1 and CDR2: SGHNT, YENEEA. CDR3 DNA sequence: TGTGCCAGCCCCCCTGTCGGGGGGCCCCCAGAGACCCAGTACTTC. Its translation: CASPPVGGPPETQYF.

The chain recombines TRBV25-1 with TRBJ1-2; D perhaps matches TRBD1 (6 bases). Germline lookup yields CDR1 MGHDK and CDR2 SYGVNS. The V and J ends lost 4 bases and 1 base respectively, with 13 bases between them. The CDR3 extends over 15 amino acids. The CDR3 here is CASSVPGDNNYGYTF. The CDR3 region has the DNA TGTGCCAGCAGTGTTCCAGGGGACAATAACTATGGCTACACCTTC.

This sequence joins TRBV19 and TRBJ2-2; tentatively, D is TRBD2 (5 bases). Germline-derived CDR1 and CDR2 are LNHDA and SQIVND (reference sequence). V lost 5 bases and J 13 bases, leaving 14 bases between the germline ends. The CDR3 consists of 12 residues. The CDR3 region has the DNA TGTGCCAGTAGTCTGGTCGGGGAAGGGCTGTTTTTT. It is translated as CASSLVGEGLFF.

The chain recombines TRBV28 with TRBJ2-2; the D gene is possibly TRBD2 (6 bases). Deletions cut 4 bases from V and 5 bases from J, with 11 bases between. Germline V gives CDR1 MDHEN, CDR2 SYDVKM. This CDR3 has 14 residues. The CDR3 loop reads CASSSRAGTGELFF. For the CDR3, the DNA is TGTGCCAGCAGTTCTCGGGCGGGGACCGGGGAGCTGTTTTTT.

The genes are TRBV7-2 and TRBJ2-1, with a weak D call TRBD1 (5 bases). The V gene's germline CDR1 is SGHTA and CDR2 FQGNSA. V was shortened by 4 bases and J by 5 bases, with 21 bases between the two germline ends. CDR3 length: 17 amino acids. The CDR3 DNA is TGTGCCAGCAGCTCCTCGAGTACACTACCCAGGGACAATGAGCAGTTCTTC. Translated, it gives CASSSSSTLPRDNEQFF. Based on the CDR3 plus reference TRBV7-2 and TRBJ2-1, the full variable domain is GAGVSQSPSNKVTEKGKDVELRCDPISGHTALYWYRQSLGQGLEFLIYFQGNSAPDKSGLPSDRFSAERTGGSVSTLTIQRTQQEDSAVYLCASSSSSTLPRDNEQFFGPGTRLTVL.

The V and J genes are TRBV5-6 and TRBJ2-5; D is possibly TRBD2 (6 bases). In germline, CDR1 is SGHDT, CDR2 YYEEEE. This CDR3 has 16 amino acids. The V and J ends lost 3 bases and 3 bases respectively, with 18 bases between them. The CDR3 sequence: CASSWRGPRRKETQYF. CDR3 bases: TGTGCCAGCAGCTGGAGGGGCCCTCGGCGGAAAGAGACCCAGTACTTC.

The CDR3 DNA reads as TGTGCCAGCGGGAGGGGGGTTAATGAAAAACTGTTTTTT. The encoded protein is CASGRGVNEKLFF. The chain has TRBV3-1 (or the pseudogene TRBV3-2) and TRBJ1-4, with D possibly matching TRBD1 (6 bases). Germline-derived CDR1 and CDR2 are LGHDT and YNNKEL (reference sequence). The CDR3 has 13 amino acids. The germline V and J ends were trimmed by 8 bases and 4 bases, with 11 bases remaining between them.

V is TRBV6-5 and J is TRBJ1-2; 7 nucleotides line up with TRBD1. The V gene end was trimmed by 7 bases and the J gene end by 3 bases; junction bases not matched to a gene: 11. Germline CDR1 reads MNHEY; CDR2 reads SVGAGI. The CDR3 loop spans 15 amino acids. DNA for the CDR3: TGTGCCAGCAACGCCGACAGGGACGGATACTATGGCTACACCTTC. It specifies CASNADRDGYYGYTF.

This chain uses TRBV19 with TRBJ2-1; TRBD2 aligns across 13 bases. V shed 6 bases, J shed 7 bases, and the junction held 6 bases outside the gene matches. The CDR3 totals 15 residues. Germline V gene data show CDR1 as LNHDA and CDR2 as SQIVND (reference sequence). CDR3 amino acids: CASRLGLAGDNEQFF. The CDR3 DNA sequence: TGTGCCAGTAGACTAGGACTAGCGGGAGATAATGAGCAGTTCTTC.

The DNA of the CDR3 is TGTGCCAGCAGCTCGACAGGGGTGACTGAAGCTTTCTTT. This codes for CASSSTGVTEAFF. The gene calls are TRBV11-2 and TRBJ1-1, with TRBD1 matching 8 bases. CDR1 SGHAT and CDR2 FQNNGV come from the germline V gene. The CDR3 runs 13 residues. Trimming removed 4 bases from V and 5 bases from J; junction bases left unmatched: 3.

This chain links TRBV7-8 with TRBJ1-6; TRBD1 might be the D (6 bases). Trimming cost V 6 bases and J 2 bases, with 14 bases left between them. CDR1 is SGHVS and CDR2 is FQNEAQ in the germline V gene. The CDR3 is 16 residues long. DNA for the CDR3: TGTGCCAGCAGTCTAGCAGGGGTCCCCTATAATTCACCCCTCCACTTT. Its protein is CASSLAGVPYNSPLHF. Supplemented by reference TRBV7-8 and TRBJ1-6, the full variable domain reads GAGVSQSPRYKVAKRGQDVALRCDPISGHVSLFWYQQALGQGPEFLTYFQNEAQLDKSGLPSDRFFAERPEGSVSTLKIQRTQQEDSAVYLCASSLAGVPYNSPLHFGNGTRLTVT.

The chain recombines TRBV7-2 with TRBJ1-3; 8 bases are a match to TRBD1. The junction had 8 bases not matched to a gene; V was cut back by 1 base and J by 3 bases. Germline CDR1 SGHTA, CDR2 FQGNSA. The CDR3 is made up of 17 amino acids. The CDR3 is CASSLVPGGAYGNTIYF. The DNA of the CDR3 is TGTGCCAGCAGCTTAGTTCCAGGGGGCGCATATGGAAACACCATATATTTT.

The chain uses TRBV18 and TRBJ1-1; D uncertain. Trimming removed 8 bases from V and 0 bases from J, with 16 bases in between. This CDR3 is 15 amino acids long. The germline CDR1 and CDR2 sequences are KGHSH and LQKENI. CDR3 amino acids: CASRSNSGLNTEAFF. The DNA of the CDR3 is TGTGCCAGCAGATCTAACAGCGGTTTGAACACTGAAGCTTTCTTT. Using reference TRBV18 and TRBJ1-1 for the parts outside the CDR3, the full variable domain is NAGVMQNPRHLVRRRGQEARLRCSPMKGHSHVYWYRQLPEEGLKFMVYLQKENIIDESGMPKERFSAEFPKEGPSILRIQQVVRGDSAAYFCASRSNSGLNTEAFFGQGTRLTVV.

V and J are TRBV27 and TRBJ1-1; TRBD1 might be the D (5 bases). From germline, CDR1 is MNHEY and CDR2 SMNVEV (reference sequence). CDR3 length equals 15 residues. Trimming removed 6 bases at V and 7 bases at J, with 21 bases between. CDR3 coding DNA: TGTGCCAGCAGCCCAAAAAGGTGGACCAGGGATGAAGCTTTCTTT. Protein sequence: CASSPKRWTRDEAFF.